Shown below are 2 T cell receptor beta chains from a single sample sequenced in a study of blood T cell repertoires in COVID-19. The table came from immunoSEQ multiplex PCR; TCRdb's copy has only in-frame clones and leaves some out. The sample contains around 40,000 clones, about 90% of which appear only once. The sample was peripheral blood. The receptors were sampled from a human donor in a cohort sampled during active COVID-19.

The chain combines TRBV11-3 with TRBJ2-6; tentative D call: TRBD1 (6 bases). Deletions cut 5 bases from V and 4 bases from J, with 18 bases between. CDR1 is SGHNT, CDR2 YENEEA, per germline. The CDR3 is 17 amino acids. CDR3 sequence: CASSPGTNPLGANVLTF. In nucleotides, the CDR3 is TGTGCCAGCAGCCCCGGGACAAACCCTTTGGGGGCCAACGTCCTGACTTTC. Complete variable domain (other parts from reference TRBV11-3 and TRBJ2-6): EAGVVQSPRYKIIEKKQPVAFWCNPISGHNTLYWYLQNLGQGPELLIRYENEEAVDDSQLPKDRFSAERLKGVDSTLKIQPAELGDSAVYLCASSPGTNPLGANVLTFGAGSRLTVL.

V is TRBV10-3 and J is TRBJ1-3; the D is unclear. V was pared by 0 bases and J by 0 bases, with 18 bases between. From germline, CDR1 is ENHRY and CDR2 SYGVKD. The CDR3 loop spans 19 amino acids. CDR3 in DNA: TGTGCCATCAGTGAGTCGTTCGCAGCGCGATCGCACTCTGGAAACACCATATATTTT. Amino acids: CAISESFAARSHSGNTIYF.